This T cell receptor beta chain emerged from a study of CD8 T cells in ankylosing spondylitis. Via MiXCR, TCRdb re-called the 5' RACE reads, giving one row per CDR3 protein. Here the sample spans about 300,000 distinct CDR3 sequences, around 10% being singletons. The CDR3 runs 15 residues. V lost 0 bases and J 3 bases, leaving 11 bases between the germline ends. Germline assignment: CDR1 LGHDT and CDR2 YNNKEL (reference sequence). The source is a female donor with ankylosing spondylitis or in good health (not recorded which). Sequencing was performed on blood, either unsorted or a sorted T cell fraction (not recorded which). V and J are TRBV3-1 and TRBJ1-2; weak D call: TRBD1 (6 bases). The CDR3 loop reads CASSQDQDRYYGYTF. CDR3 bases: TGTGCCAGCAGCCAAGATCAGGACAGATACTATGGCTACACCTTC.